A single sample is the source of the 13 T cell receptor beta chains below, sequenced in a study of T-cell memory formation after mild COVID-19 (dated by TCRdb to 2020 to 2023). Libraries were made using 5' RACE. This sample was sequenced with an Illumina NovaSeq 6000. TCRdb applied fastp at Q25 and MiXCR to the public reads, then kept only in-frame beta chains. Merged by CDR3 protein, the rows form single entries marked with the most common genes and DNA. The sample data list around 200,000 distinct CDR3 sequences, and 10% to 13% of these were observed just once. The ten largest clones take up 2.5% to 3.5% of the sample. Sequencing was carried out using PBMCs or a T cell subset sorted from them (not recorded which). These TCRs come from a man in his late teens or twenties who had mild COVID-19 (a few samples of this study predate the infection). The sample titles of this study are shuffled in the database, so cell type and time point are left out; the donor was told from shared clones.

The chain has TRBV7-3 and TRBJ1-4; D is undetermined. The CDR3 runs 13 residues. V was trimmed by 2 bases and J by 6 bases, leaving 7 bases between them. The V gene's germline CDR1 is SGHTA and CDR2 FQGTGA. CDR3 sequence reads: CASSLRPYEKLFF. CDR3 coding DNA: TGTGCCAGCAGCTTACGCCCCTATGAAAAACTGTTTTTT.

V and J are TRBV29-1 and TRBJ2-5; D not certain. This CDR3 is 10 amino acids long. V lost 6 bases and J lost 5, with 7 bases in between. Germline V gene sequence: CDR1 SQVTM, CDR2 ANQGSEA. CDR3 DNA sequence: TGCAGCGTCGACCGCGAGACCCAGTACTTC. It translates to CSVDRETQYF.

This clonotype has more than one count but fewer than ten. This rearrangement joins TRBV7-2 to TRBJ2-5; possibly TRBD1 for D (6 bases). Germline CDR1 SGHTA, CDR2 FQGNSA. Trimming shortened V by 5 bases and J by 12 bases, and 16 bases separated the two germline ends. The CDR3 consists of 12 residues. This CDR3 is CASSHPQGSEYF. In nucleotides, the CDR3 is TGTGCCAGCAGCCACCCCCAGGGGTCAGAGTACTTC.

This chain joins TRBV7-2 and TRBJ2-5; D possibly corresponds to TRBD1 (5 bases). The ends were cut back, 3 bases at V and 5 bases at J, with 13 bases in the middle. The CDR3 consists of 14 residues. Germline CDR1 and CDR2: SGHTA and FQGNSA. The CDR3 bases are TGTGCCAGCAGCTTGGGAAGGACACTTGAGACCCAGTACTTC. The encoded protein is CASSLGRTLETQYF.

A few counts support this clonotype. The chain links TRBV6-2 or TRBV6-3 to TRBJ2-7; no clear D. Per the germline V gene, CDR1 is MNHEY and CDR2 is SVGEGT. This CDR3 region has 12 residues. Deletions cut 6 bases from V and 4 bases from J, with 10 bases between. CDR3 coding DNA: TGTGCCAGCAGCCAGAGCCATTACGAGCAGTACGTC. Translated, it gives CASSQSHYEQYV.

In this sample, this clonotype turned up a few times. This chain uses TRBV5-5 with TRBJ2-7, with D maybe TRBD2 (6 bases). This CDR3 has 13 amino acids. Per the germline V gene, CDR1 is SGHKS and CDR2 is YYEKEE (reference sequence). Trimming took off 2 bases at V and 4 bases at J, with 10 bases between the two ends. The CDR3 reads CASSFGGGYEQYV. For the CDR3, the DNA is TGTGCCAGCAGCTTTGGGGGAGGATACGAGCAGTACGTC.

This clonotype was detected a few times. This chain connects TRBV11-2 to TRBJ2-1; 7 bases fit TRBD2. In germline, CDR1 is SGHAT, CDR2 FQNNGV. The CDR3 has 17 residues. V was clipped by 6 bases and J by 5 bases; unmatched bases: 16. CDR3: CASSSRGRGLVHNEQFF. In DNA, the CDR3 is TGTGCCAGCAGTTCCAGAGGGAGGGGACTCGTCCACAATGAGCAGTTCTTC.

This rearrangement joins TRBV24-1 to TRBJ2-3; TRBD2 agrees at 10 bases. The CDR3 covers 14 residues. Looked up from germline, CDR1 is KGHDR and CDR2 is SFDVKD. J gave up 3 bases and V 6 bases, and 2 bases lay outside the gene matches. This CDR3 is CATSLAGGTDTQYF. CDR3 DNA: TGTGCCACCAGTTTAGCGGGGGGTACAGATACGCAGTATTTT.

The table lists this clonotype with a few counts. This chain joins TRBV11-2 and TRBJ2-1, with 13 positions matching TRBD2. V gave up 0 bases and J gave up 2 bases; unmatched junction bases: 1. CDR1 and CDR2 (germline): SGHAT, FQNNGV. This CDR3 has 17 residues. This chain's CDR3 is CASSLEGTSGAYNEQFF. The CDR3 nucleotides are TGTGCCAGCAGCTTAGAAGGGACTAGCGGGGCCTACAATGAGCAGTTCTTC. Variable domain in full (rest from reference TRBV11-2 and TRBJ2-1): EAGVAQSPRYKIIEKRQSVAFWCNPISGHATLYWYQQILGQGPKLLIQFQNNGVVDDSQLPKDRFSAERLKGVDSTLKIQPAKLEDSAVYLCASSLEGTSGAYNEQFFGPGTRLTVL.

This clonotype was recorded many times. CDR3 bases: TGTGCCAGCAGCTCCTTAGCCGGGACAGTATCTGAGCAGTTCTTC. Residues: CASSSLAGTVSEQFF. V gene TRBV7-9 combines with J gene TRBJ2-1; TRBD1 aligns across 7 bases. Trimming cost V 4 bases and J 9 bases; bases outside gene matches: 12. Germline CDR1 and CDR2: SEHNR and FQNEAQ (reference sequence). The CDR3 is made up of 15 amino acids.

This clonotype was observed a handful of times. V gene TRBV7-9 combines with J gene TRBJ2-1; 15 bases fit TRBD2. The CDR3 is 18 amino acids. Per germline, CDR1 SEHNR and CDR2 FQNEAQ (reference sequence). With 5 bases clipped from V and 1 base from J, the junction kept 6 bases outside the gene matches. The CDR3 here is CASSPGLAGGLSYNEQFF. CDR3 DNA: TGTGCCAGCAGCCCGGGACTAGCGGGGGGCCTATCCTACAATGAGCAGTTCTTC.

In this sample, this clonotype turned up a few times. The chain recombines TRBV20-1 with TRBJ2-7, with a possible D match to TRBD2 (6 bases). Germline CDR1 DFQATT, CDR2 SNEGSKA (reference sequence). The CDR3 length is 15 residues. Trimming removed 3 bases at V and 3 bases at J, with 18 bases between. CDR3 protein: CSASFWGEGYYEQYF. The CDR3 coding sequence is TGCAGTGCTAGTTTTTGGGGGGAAGGCTACTACGAGCAGTACTTC.

The chain combines TRBV7-2 with TRBJ2-7; maybe TRBD2 (5 bases). The CDR3 consists of 14 residues. V lost 2 bases to trimming and J lost 6 bases, with 14 bases between them. Germline V CDR1 and CDR2: SGHTA, FQGNSA. CDR3 protein: CASSLRIGESEQYF. CDR3 sequence (DNA): TGTGCCAGCAGCTTAAGGATCGGGGAGAGCGAGCAGTACTTC.